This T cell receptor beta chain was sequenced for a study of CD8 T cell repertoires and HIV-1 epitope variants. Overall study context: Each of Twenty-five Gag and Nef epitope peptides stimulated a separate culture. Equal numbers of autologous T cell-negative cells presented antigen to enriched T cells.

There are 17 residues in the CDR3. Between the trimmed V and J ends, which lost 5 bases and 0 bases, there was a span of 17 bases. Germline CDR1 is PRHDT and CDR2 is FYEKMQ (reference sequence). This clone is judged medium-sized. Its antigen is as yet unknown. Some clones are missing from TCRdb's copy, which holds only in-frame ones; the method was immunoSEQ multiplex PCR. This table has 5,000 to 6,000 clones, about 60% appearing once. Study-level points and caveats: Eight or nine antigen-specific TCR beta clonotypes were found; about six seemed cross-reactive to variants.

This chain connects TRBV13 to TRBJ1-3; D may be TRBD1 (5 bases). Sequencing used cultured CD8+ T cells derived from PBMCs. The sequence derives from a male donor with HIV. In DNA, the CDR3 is TGTGCCAGCAGCGGTGGATTTGGGGCTAGCTCTGGAAACACCATATATTTT. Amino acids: CASSGGFGASSGNTIYF.